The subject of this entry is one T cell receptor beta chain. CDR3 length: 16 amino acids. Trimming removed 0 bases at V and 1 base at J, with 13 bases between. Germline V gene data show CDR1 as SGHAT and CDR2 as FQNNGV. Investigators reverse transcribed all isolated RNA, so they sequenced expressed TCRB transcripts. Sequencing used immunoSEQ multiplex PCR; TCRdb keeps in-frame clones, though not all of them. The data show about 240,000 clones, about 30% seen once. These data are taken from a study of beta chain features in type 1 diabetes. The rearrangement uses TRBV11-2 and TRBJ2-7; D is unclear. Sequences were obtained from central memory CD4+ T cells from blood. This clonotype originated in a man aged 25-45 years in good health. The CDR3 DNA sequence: TGTGCCAGCAGCTTAGATACCCTGGCCAGGTCCTACGAGCAGTACTTC. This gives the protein CASSLDTLARSYEQYF.